This TCR beta chain is drawn from a study of blood T cell repertoires in COVID-19. Study-wide background: The analysed material was cDNA or gDNA that came from T cells, B-cell-depleted T cells, or PBMCs.

The germline V gene encodes CDR1 SGHVS and CDR2 FQNEAQ. Trimming took off 4 bases at V and 1 base at J, with 17 bases between the two ends. CDR3 length: 16 amino acids. Participant age was about 18 to 95 years, and participants resided in about 25 US areas. Two negative PCRs, clearance, or symptom resolution characterized the recovered Cohort 3 donors. TCRdb's table, derived via immunoSEQ multiplex PCR, lists solely in-frame clones and lacks some. Of about 310,000 clones detected, roughly 90% appear once; the ten largest clones hold 8% to 9%. Sequencing was carried out using PBMCs or T cells enriched from blood (not recorded which). The receptor's source is a young woman who had recovered from COVID-19. This chain joins TRBV7-8 and TRBJ2-7, with a weak D call TRBD1 (6 bases). This CDR3 reads CASSSRDKGVSYEQYF. CDR3 DNA: TGTGCCAGCAGCTCCAGGGACAAAGGGGTGTCCTACGAGCAGTACTTC. The whole variable domain, remainder taken from reference TRBV7-8 and TRBJ2-7, is GAGVSQSPRYKVAKRGQDVALRCDPISGHVSLFWYQQALGQGPEFLTYFQNEAQLDKSGLPSDRFFAERPEGSVSTLKIQRTQQEDSAVYLCASSSRDKGVSYEQYFGPGTRLTVT.